The TCR beta chain under discussion was sequenced for a study of response to subunit inactivated influenza vaccine. The CDR3 is made up of 13 amino acids. V shed 6 bases and J shed 6 bases, with 12 bases lying between them. TCRdb fed the RT-PCR reads into MiXCR, producing one record per CDR3 protein. Among about 520,000 distinct CDR3 sequences listed, around 25% were seen once. Study-wide results and caveats: Authors suggested few new T cells are recruited by each seasonal influenza vaccination.

A note on this clonotype: Its target is unknown.

This receptor was taken from a man aged 50 to 59 who received an inactivated influenza vaccine. This rearrangement joins TRBV12-3 or TRBV12-4 to TRBJ1-5; D is possibly TRBD1 (5 bases). The sample was CD4+ T cells sorted from PBMCs, taken approximately 5 days after vaccination. CDR3 region: CASSLSQGQPQHF. As DNA, the CDR3 is TGTGCCAGCAGCCTCTCCCAGGGTCAGCCCCAGCATTTT.